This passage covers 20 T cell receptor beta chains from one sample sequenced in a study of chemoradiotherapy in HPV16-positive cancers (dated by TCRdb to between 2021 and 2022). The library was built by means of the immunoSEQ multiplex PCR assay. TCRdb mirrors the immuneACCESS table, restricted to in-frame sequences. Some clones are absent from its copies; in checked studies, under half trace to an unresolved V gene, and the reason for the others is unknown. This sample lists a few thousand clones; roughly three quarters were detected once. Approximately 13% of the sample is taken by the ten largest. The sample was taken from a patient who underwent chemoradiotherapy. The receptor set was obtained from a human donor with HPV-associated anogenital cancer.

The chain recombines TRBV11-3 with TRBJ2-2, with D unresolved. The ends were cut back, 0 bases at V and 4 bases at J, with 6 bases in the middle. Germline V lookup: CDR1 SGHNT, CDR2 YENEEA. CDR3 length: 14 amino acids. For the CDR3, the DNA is TGTGCCAGCAGCTTAGAATCTAGCACCGGGGAGCTGTTTTTT. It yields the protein CASSLESSTGELFF.

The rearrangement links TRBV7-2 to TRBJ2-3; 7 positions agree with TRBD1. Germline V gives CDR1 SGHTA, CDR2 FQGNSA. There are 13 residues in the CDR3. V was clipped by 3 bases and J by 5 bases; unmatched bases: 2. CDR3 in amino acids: CASSFRQGDTQYF. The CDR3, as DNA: TGTGCCAGCAGCTTCAGACAGGGAGATACGCAGTATTTT.

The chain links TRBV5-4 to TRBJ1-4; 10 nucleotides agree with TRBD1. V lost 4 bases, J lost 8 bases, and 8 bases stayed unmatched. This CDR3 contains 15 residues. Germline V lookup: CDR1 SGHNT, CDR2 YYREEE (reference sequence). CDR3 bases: TGTGCCAGCAGCCATTCGGGACAGGGGAGCGAAAAACTGTTTTTT. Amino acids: CASSHSGQGSEKLFF. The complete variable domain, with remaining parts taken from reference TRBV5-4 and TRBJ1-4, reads ETGVTQSPTHLIKTRGQQVTLRCSSQSGHNTVSWYQQALGQGPQFIFQYYREEENGRGNFPPRFSGLQFPNYSSELNVNALELDDSALYLCASSHSGQGSEKLFFGSGTQLSVL.

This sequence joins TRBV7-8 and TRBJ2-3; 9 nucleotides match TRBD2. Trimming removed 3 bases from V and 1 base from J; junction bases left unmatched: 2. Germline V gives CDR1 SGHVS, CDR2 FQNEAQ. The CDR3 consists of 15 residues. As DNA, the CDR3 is TGTGCCAGCAGCTTCATAGCGGGGGGCACAGATACGCAGTATTTT. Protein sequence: CASSFIAGGTDTQYF.

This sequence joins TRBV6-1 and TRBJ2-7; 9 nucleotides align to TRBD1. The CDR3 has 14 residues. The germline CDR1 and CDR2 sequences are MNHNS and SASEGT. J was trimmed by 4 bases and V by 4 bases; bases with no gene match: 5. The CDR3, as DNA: TGTGCCAGCAGTGGGCACAGGGGGCATTACGAGCAGTACTTC. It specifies CASSGHRGHYEQYF.

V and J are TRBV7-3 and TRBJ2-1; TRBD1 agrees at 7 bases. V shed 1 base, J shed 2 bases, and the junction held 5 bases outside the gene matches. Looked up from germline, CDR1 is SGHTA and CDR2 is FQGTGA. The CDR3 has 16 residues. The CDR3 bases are TGTGCCAGCAGCTTAATCGCCGACAGGGCCTACAATGAGCAGTTCTTC. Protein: CASSLIADRAYNEQFF.

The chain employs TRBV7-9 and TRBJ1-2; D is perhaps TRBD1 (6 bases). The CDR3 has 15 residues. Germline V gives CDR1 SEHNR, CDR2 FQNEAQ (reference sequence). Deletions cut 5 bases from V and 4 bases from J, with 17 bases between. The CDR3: CASSTHSPQGYGYTF. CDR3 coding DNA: TGTGCCAGCAGCACCCACAGCCCACAGGGCTATGGCTACACCTTC.

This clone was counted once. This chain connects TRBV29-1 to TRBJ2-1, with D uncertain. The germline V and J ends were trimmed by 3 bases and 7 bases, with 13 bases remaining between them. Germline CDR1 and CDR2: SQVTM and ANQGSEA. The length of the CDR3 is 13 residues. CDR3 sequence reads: CSVDQTPSNEQFF. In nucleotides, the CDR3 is TGCAGCGTTGACCAAACACCTTCTAATGAGCAGTTCTTC.

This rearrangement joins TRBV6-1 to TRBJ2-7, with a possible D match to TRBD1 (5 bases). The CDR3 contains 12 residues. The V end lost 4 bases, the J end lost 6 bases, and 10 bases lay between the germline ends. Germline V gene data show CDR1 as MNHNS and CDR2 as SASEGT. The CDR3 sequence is CASSAQGAEQYF. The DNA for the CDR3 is TGTGCCAGCAGTGCTCAGGGTGCCGAGCAGTACTTC.

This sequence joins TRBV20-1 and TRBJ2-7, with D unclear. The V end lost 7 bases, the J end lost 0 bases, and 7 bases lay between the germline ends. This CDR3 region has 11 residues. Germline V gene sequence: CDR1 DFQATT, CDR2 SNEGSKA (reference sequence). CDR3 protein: CSVSDSYEQYF. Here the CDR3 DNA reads TGCAGTGTAAGTGACTCCTACGAGCAGTACTTC.

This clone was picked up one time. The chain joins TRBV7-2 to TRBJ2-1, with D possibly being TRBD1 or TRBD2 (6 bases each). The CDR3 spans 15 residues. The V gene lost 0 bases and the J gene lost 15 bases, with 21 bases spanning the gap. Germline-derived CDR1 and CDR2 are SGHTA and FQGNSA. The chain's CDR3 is CASSLAGVSGGGTFF. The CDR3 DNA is TGTGCCAGCAGCTTAGCGGGGGTCAGCGGAGGGGGGACGTTCTTC.

The CDR3 DNA sequence: TGTGCCACCCTGAAGGCAGGGTGGGAGACCCAGTACTTC. Protein product: CATLKAGWETQYF. The gene calls are TRBV6-1 and TRBJ2-5, with a weak D call TRBD1 (5 bases). CDR3 length equals 13 residues. CDR1 and CDR2 from the germline V gene are MNHNS and SASEGT. V gave up 10 bases and J gave up 5 bases, with 17 bases separating them.

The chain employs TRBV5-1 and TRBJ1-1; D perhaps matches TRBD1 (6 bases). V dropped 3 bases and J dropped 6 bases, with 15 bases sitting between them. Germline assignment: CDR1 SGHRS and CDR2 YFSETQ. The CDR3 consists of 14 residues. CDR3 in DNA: TGCGCCAGCAGCTCTACATTAGGGGGGGCTGAAGCTTTCTTT. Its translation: CASSSTLGGAEAFF.

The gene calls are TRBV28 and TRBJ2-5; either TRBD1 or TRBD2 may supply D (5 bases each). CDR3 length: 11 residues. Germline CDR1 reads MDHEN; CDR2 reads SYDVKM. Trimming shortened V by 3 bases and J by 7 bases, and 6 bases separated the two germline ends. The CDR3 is CASSFGGTQYF. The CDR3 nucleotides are TGTGCCAGCAGTTTTGGGGGGACCCAGTACTTC.

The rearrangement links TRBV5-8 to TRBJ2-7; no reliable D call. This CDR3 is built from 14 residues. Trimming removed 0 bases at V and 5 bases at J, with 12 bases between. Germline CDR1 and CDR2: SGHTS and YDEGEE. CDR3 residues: CASSLGLGNHEQYF. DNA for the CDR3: TGTGCCAGCAGCTTGGGCCTTGGGAACCACGAGCAGTACTTC.

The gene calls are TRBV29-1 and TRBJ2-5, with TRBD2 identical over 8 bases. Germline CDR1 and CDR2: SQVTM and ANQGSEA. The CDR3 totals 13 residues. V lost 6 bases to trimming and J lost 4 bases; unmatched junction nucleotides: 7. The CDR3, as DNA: TGCAGCGTAGGAGTTACTAGCGGAGAGACCCAGTACTTC. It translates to CSVGVTSGETQYF.

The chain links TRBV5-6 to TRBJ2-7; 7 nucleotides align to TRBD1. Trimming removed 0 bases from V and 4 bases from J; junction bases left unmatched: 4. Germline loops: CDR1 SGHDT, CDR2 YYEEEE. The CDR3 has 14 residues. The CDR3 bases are TGTGCCAGCAGCTTGGCCGACAGGGTTTACGAGCAGTACTTC. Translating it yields CASSLADRVYEQYF.

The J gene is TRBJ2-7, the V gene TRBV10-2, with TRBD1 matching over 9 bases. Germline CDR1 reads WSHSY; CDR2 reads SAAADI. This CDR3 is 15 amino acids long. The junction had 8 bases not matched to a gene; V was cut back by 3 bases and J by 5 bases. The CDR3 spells CASSEEDRGWNEQYF. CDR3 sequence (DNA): TGCGCCAGCAGTGAAGAGGACAGGGGATGGAACGAGCAGTACTTC.

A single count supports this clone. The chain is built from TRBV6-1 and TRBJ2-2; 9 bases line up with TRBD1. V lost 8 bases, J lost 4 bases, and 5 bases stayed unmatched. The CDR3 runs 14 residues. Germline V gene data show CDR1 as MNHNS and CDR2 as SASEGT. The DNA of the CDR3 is TGTGCCAGCGGGAGGGACAGGGTCACCGGGGAGCTGTTTTTT. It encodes CASGRDRVTGELFF.

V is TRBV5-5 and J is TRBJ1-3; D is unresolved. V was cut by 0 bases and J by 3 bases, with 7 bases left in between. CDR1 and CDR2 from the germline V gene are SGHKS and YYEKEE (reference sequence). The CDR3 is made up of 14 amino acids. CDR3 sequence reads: CASSLEGIGNTIYF. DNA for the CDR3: TGTGCCAGCAGCTTGGAGGGTATTGGAAACACCATATATTTT.